The rows below give T cell receptor beta chains drawn from one sample of a study of T cell repertoires in cytomegalovirus infection. TCRdb fed the reads into MiXCR, producing one record per CDR3 protein. The repertoire holds approximately 280,000 distinct CDR3 sequences, with 20% to 25% as singletons. No cognate antigen is known for these TCRs. Sequencing used cultured PBMCs, obtained from culture after CMV antigen stimulation. The receptors originated from a human donor in good health (CMV status not recorded). Some clones in this sample may be carry-over from other donors' samples. CDR3s include the opening cysteine and the closing phenylalanine or tryptophan. D genes are given only for firm matches. Clone sizes are given selectively: once, few, many, or a class where the clone is expanded.

J: TRBJ1-2
size: few
D: -
V: TRBV4-1
CDR3: CASSQAGGGGGYTF
DNA: TGCGCCAGCAGCCAAGCAGGCGGGGGCGGGGGCTACACCTTC

J: TRBJ1-1
size: many
D: -
V: TRBV12-3/TRBV12-4
CDR3: CASRSTGNTEAFF
DNA: TGTGCCAGCAGATCGACAGGGAACACTGAAGCTTTCTTT

J: TRBJ2-7
size: -
D: -
V: TRBV7-9
CDR3: CASSLVGVEQYF
DNA: TGTGCCAGCAGCTTAGTGGGAGTCGAGCAGTACTTC

J: TRBJ1-2
size: -
D: -
V: TRBV5-5
CDR3: CASSTRWEGSPFSSGYTF
DNA: TGTGCCAGCAGCACACGATGGGAGGGTTCCCCTTTTTCGAGTGGCTACACCTTC

J: TRBJ2-1
size: -
D: TRBD2
V: TRBV19
CDR3: CATESRTSGKSNEQFF
DNA: TGTGCCACCGAATCCCGTACTAGCGGGAAATCAAATGAGCAGTTCTTC

J: TRBJ2-1
size: many
D: TRBD2
V: TRBV7-2
CDR3: CASSPDGRGGSQFF
DNA: TGTGCCAGCAGCCCCGACGGACGGGGGGGTTCGCAGTTCTTC

J: TRBJ1-5
size: -
D: TRBD1
V: TRBV12-3/TRBV12-4
CDR3: CASSSSGQGNQPQHF
DNA: TGTGCCAGCAGTTCCTCTGGACAGGGCAATCAGCCCCAGCATTTT

J: TRBJ2-6
size: many
D: -
V: TRBV7-8
CDR3: CASIPRAPSGANVLTF
DNA: TGTGCCAGCATCCCCAGGGCCCCCTCTGGGGCCAACGTCCTGACTTTC

J: TRBJ2-1
size: few
D: TRBD2
V: TRBV2
CDR3: CASTLAGGRFF
DNA: TGTGCCAGCACGCTAGCGGGAGGGCGGTTCTTC

J: TRBJ2-1
size: -
D: TRBD2
V: TRBV4-3
CDR3: CASSSGGGSYNEQFF
DNA: TGCGCCAGCAGCAGCGGGGGGGGCTCCTACAATGAGCAGTTCTTC

J: TRBJ1-1
size: many
D: -
V: TRBV7-2
CDR3: CASSLGPFGTEAFF
DNA: TGTGCCAGCAGCTTGGGCCCATTCGGCACTGAAGCTTTCTTT

J: TRBJ2-3
size: few
D: -
V: TRBV7-2
CDR3: CASSPRNLTSREQYF
DNA: TGTGCCAGCAGCCCTAGAAATTTAACTTCCCGTGAGCAGTATTTT

J: TRBJ2-1
size: -
D: TRBD2
V: TRBV19
CDR3: CASSLLAGQNNEQFF
DNA: TGTGCCAGTAGTCTCCTAGCGGGACAAAACAATGAGCAGTTCTTC

J: TRBJ2-3
size: -
D: -
V: TRBV11-2
CDR3: CAVLRAGSTDTQYF
DNA: TGTGCTGTCCTACGGGCGGGGTCCACAGATACGCAGTATTTT

J: TRBJ2-7
size: -
D: TRBD1
V: TRBV27
CDR3: CASSLGTGHYEQYF
DNA: TGTGCCAGCAGTTTGGGGACAGGTCACTACGAGCAGTACTTC

J: TRBJ2-7
size: -
D: TRBD2
V: TRBV12-3/TRBV12-4
CDR3: CASSRSGRYEQYF
DNA: TGTGCCAGCAGCCGTAGCGGGAGGTACGAGCAGTACTTC

J: TRBJ2-1
size: -
D: TRBD2
V: TRBV12-3/TRBV12-4
CDR3: CASIIAGSTYNEQFF
DNA: TGTGCCAGCATCATAGCGGGATCCACCTACAATGAGCAGTTCTTC

J: TRBJ1-3
size: few
D: -
V: TRBV7-9
CDR3: CASRLGGTGNTIYF
DNA: TGTGCCAGCAGGCTGGGGGGGACTGGAAACACCATATATTTT

J: TRBJ2-1
size: many
D: -
V: TRBV7-2
CDR3: CASSFGSETAYNEQFF
DNA: TGTGCCAGCAGCTTTGGTAGCGAGACTGCCTACAATGAGCAGTTCTTC

J: TRBJ2-4
size: -
D: TRBD1
V: TRBV12-3/TRBV12-4
CDR3: CASSWTGLENIQYF
DNA: TGTGCCAGCAGCTGGACAGGGTTAGAAAACATTCAGTACTTC

J: TRBJ2-7
size: -
D: -
V: TRBV12-3/TRBV12-4
CDR3: CASSLGLTGEQYF
DNA: TGTGCCAGCAGCTTGGGCCTGACCGGCGAGCAGTACTTC

J: TRBJ2-5
size: -
D: -
V: TRBV5-1
CDR3: CASSEGRLQETQYF
DNA: TGCGCCAGCAGCGAAGGCAGATTACAAGAGACCCAGTACTTC

J: TRBJ2-1
size: few
D: TRBD1
V: TRBV7-9
CDR3: CASILRGQGAGEQFF
DNA: TGTGCCAGCATCCTTAGGGGGCAGGGGGCCGGTGAGCAGTTCTTC

J: TRBJ2-3
size: -
D: TRBD2
V: TRBV20-1
CDR3: CSALSSGNQDTQYF
DNA: TGCAGTGCTTTAAGCAGCGGGAATCAAGATACGCAGTATTTT

J: TRBJ2-4
size: -
D: -
V: TRBV27
CDR3: CASTEGNIQYF
DNA: TGTGCCAGCACCGAGGGGAACATTCAGTACTTC

J: TRBJ1-2
size: few
D: TRBD1
V: TRBV28
CDR3: CASSSLPLDRDHGYTF
DNA: TGTGCCAGCAGTTCCCTCCCCCTCGACAGGGACCATGGCTACACCTTC

J: TRBJ2-1
size: -
D: -
V: TRBV6-2/TRBV6-3
CDR3: CASSYGSRPTFF
DNA: TGTGCCAGCAGTTACGGGTCGAGGCCTACGTTCTTC

J: TRBJ1-5
size: few
D: TRBD1
V: TRBV6-5
CDR3: CASSTTGDSNQPQHF
DNA: TGTGCCAGCAGTACGACAGGGGATAGCAATCAGCCCCAGCATTTT

J: TRBJ2-1
size: -
D: -
V: TRBV10-3
CDR3: CAISGLNYNEQFF
DNA: TGTGCCATCAGCGGACTGAACTACAATGAGCAGTTCTTC

J: TRBJ2-2
size: -
D: -
V: TRBV4-2
CDR3: CASSQAGAGGELFF
DNA: TGTGCCAGCAGCCAAGCTGGGGCGGGCGGGGAGCTGTTTTTT

J: TRBJ2-1
size: few
D: TRBD2
V: TRBV14
CDR3: CASSQSFSGRDNEQFF
DNA: TGTGCCAGCAGCCAGTCCTTTAGCGGGAGGGACAATGAGCAGTTCTTC

J: TRBJ2-5
size: -
D: -
V: TRBV20-1
CDR3: CSAWDLWGSFKETQYF
DNA: TGCAGTGCTTGGGACTTATGGGGGAGTTTTAAAGAGACCCAGTACTTC

J: TRBJ2-2
size: -
D: -
V: TRBV24-1
CDR3: CATSDLPGPGELFF
DNA: TGTGCCACCAGTGATTTGCCCGGTCCCGGGGAGCTGTTTTTT

J: TRBJ2-7
size: -
D: TRBD2
V: TRBV18
CDR3: CASSQLAGAYEQYF
DNA: TGTGCCAGCTCTCAACTAGCGGGAGCATACGAGCAGTACTTC

J: TRBJ2-5
size: -
D: -
V: TRBV7-2
CDR3: CASSPTLVSGETQYF
DNA: TGTGCCAGCAGCCCAACGTTGGTTAGCGGAGAGACCCAGTACTTC

J: TRBJ1-2
size: -
D: TRBD1
V: TRBV10-3
CDR3: CAISGTDYGYTF
DNA: TGTGCCATCTCAGGGACAGACTATGGCTACACCTTC

J: TRBJ2-3
size: many
D: TRBD2
V: TRBV11-2
CDR3: CASSSGTSGPDTQYF
DNA: TGTGCCAGCAGCTCCGGGACTAGCGGTCCAGATACGCAGTATTTT

J: TRBJ1-1
size: many
D: TRBD1
V: TRBV10-3
CDR3: CAIATGMVNTEAFF
DNA: TGTGCCATTGCGACAGGGATGGTAAACACTGAAGCTTTCTTT

J: TRBJ1-4
size: few
D: -
V: TRBV4-3
CDR3: CASSGSGSATNEKLFF
DNA: TGCGCCAGCAGCGGAAGTGGGAGTGCAACTAATGAAAAACTGTTTTTT

J: TRBJ2-1
size: many
D: -
V: TRBV7-2
CDR3: CASSLTRDSLAYNEQFF
DNA: TGTGCCAGCAGCTTAACCCGGGACTCGCTGGCCTACAATGAGCAGTTCTTC

J: TRBJ2-1
size: few
D: -
V: TRBV7-9
CDR3: CATSRSANEQFF
DNA: TGTGCAACCTCGCGGAGCGCCAATGAGCAGTTCTTC

J: TRBJ1-6
size: -
D: -
V: TRBV4-2
CDR3: CASSQEAGVSGSPLHF
DNA: TGTGCCAGCAGCCAGGAAGCAGGGGTTTCAGGTTCACCCCTCCACTTT

J: TRBJ2-1
size: -
D: TRBD2
V: TRBV3-1
CDR3: CASSRAGVNEQFF
DNA: TGTGCCAGCAGCCGAGCGGGGGTCAATGAGCAGTTCTTC